The rows below give T cell receptor beta chains drawn from one sample of a study of beta chain features in type 1 diabetes. Data came from immunoSEQ multiplex PCR; TCRdb stores just in-frame clones and leaves some out. The table lists about 370,000 clones, roughly 9.8% of them singletons. Sequencing input: central memory CD4+ T cells from blood. These receptors all come from a man aged 25 to 40 with type 1 diabetes. Both conserved end residues are part of each CDR3. The order of the fields is clone size, J gene, V gene, D gene, CDR3 protein, CDR3 DNA. A D gene is named only where the DNA matches it firmly. Only some rows state a clone size, as once, few, many or a class for expanded clones.

abundance: .
j_gene: TRBJ2-2
v_gene: TRBV5-4
d_gene: TRBD1
CDR3aa: CASSLGQGNTGELFF
CDR3nt: TGTGCCAGCAGCTTGGGACAGGGCAACACCGGGGAGCTGTTTTTT

abundance: few
j_gene: TRBJ2-1
v_gene: TRBV4-2
d_gene: .
CDR3aa: CASSQDRNNEQFF
CDR3nt: TGTGCCAGCAGCCAAGATAGGAACAATGAGCAGTTCTTC

abundance: many
j_gene: TRBJ2-3
v_gene: TRBV7-3
d_gene: .
CDR3aa: CASLDRTAKKYF
CDR3nt: TGTGCCAGTCTCGACAGGACCGCTAAAAAGTATTTT

abundance: few
j_gene: TRBJ2-7
v_gene: TRBV28
d_gene: .
CDR3aa: CASSPIERDSYEQYF
CDR3nt: TGTGCCAGCAGCCCTATCGAACGGGACTCCTACGAGCAGTACTTC

abundance: few
j_gene: TRBJ1-2
v_gene: TRBV14
d_gene: TRBD1
CDR3aa: CASSPAGTVLYGYTF
CDR3nt: TGTGCCAGCAGCCCAGCCGGGACAGTCCTCTATGGCTACACCTTC

abundance: .
j_gene: TRBJ2-7
v_gene: TRBV18
d_gene: .
CDR3aa: CASSPNRDYEQYF
CDR3nt: TGTGCCAGCTCACCGAACAGGGATTACGAGCAGTACTTC

abundance: few
j_gene: TRBJ2-6
v_gene: TRBV5-1
d_gene: .
CDR3aa: CASSLDIGRVAGANVLTF
CDR3nt: TGCGCCAGCAGCTTGGATATCGGACGGGTAGCTGGGGCCAACGTCCTGACTTTC

abundance: few
j_gene: TRBJ2-1
v_gene: TRBV10-3
d_gene: .
CDR3aa: CAISASTGSSYNEQFF
CDR3nt: TGTGCCATCAGTGCTTCCACAGGGAGCTCCTACAATGAGCAGTTCTTC

abundance: few
j_gene: TRBJ2-1
v_gene: TRBV5-1
d_gene: TRBD1
CDR3aa: CASSLASSGQGYNEQFF
CDR3nt: TGCGCCAGCAGCTTGGCTTCCTCGGGACAGGGGTACAATGAGCAGTTCTTC

abundance: .
j_gene: TRBJ1-5
v_gene: TRBV27
d_gene: .
CDR3aa: CASRPGGNQPQHF
CDR3nt: TGTGCCAGCAGGCCGGGGGGCAATCAGCCCCAGCATTTT